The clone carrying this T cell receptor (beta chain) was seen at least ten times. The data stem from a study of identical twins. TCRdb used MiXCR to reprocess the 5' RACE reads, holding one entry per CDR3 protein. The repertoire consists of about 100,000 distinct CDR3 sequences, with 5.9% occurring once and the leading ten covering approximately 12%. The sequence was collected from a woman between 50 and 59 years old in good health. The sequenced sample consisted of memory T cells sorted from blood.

The CDR3: CASSLDWGGEETQYF. CDR3 nucleotides: TGTGCCAGCAGTTTAGATTGGGGAGGGGAAGAGACCCAGTACTTC. V gene TRBV12-3 or TRBV12-4 combines with J gene TRBJ2-5, with TRBD2 matching 7 bases. J was trimmed by 3 bases and V by 1 base; bases with no gene match: 5. This CDR3 spans 15 amino acids.